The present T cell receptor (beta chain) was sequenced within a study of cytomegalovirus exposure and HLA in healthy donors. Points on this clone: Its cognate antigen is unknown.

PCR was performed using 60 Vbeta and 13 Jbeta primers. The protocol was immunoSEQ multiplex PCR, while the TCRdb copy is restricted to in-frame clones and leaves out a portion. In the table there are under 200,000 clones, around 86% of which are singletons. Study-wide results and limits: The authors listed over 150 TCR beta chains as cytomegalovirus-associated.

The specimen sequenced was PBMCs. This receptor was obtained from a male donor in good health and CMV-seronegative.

DNA of the CDR3: TGTGCCAGCAGCCGAAACAGGGCCGGGGAGCTGTTTTTT. Residues: CASSRNRAGELFF. The chain uses TRBV7-7 and TRBJ2-2, with D perhaps TRBD1 (6 bases). Looked up from germline, CDR1 is SSHAT and CDR2 is FNYEAQ (reference sequence). This CDR3 has 13 amino acids. Trimming stripped 5 bases from V and 6 bases from J, with 10 bases between.